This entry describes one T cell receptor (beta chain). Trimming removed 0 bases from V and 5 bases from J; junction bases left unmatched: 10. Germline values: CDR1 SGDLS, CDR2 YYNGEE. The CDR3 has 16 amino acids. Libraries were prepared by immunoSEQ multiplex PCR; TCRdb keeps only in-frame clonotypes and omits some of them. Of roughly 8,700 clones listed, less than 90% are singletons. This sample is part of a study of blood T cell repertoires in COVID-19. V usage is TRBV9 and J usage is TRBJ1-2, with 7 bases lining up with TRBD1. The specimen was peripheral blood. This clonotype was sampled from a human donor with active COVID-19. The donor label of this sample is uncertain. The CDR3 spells CASSVDLSTGYYGYTF. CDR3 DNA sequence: TGTGCCAGCAGCGTAGATTTGTCGACAGGGTATTATGGCTACACCTTC.